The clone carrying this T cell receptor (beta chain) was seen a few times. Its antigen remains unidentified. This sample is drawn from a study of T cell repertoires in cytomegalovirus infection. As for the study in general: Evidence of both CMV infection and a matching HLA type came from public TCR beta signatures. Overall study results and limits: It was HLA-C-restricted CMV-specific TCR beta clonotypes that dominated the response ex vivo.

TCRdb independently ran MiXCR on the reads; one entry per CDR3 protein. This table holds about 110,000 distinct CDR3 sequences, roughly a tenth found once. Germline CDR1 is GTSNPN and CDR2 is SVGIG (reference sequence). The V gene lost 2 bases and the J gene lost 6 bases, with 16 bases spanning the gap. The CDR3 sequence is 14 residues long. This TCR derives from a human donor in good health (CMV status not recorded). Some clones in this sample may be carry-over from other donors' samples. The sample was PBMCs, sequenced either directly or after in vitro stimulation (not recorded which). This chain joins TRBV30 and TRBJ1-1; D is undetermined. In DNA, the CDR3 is TGTGCCTGGAGTCTGAGTGGGTTAGTAGCTGAAGCTTTCTTT. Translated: CAWSLSGLVAEAFF.